The 9 T cell receptor beta chains presented below share a single source sample, sequenced in a study of beta chain features in type 1 diabetes. General observations from the study: In all four CD4+ subsets, TCRB CDR3 length was significantly, moderately reduced in type 1 diabetes.

Antigens of these TCRs are unknown. Every isolated RNA sample was fully reverse transcribed, so sequencing captured expressed TCRB transcripts. This table comes from immunoSEQ multiplex PCR, and its TCRdb copy is limited to in-frame clones, with some not included. The sample contains about 650,000 clones, roughly 12% of which appear only once. Specimen: naive CD4+ T cells from blood. The receptor source for this set is a man aged 30 to 45 with type 1 diabetes.

V usage is TRBV2 and J usage is TRBJ1-6, with D perhaps TRBD1 (5 bases). The CDR3 is 13 residues long. Trimming shortened V by 6 bases and J by 7 bases, and 10 bases separated the two germline ends. CDR1 SNHLY and CDR2 FYNNEI come from the germline V gene. In nucleotides, the CDR3 is TGTGCCAGCAGGGGGGACTGGAATTCACCCCTCCACTTT. This codes for CASRGDWNSPLHF. Full variable domain (remainder filled in from reference TRBV2 and TRBJ1-6): EPEVTQTPSHQVTQMGQEVILRCVPISNHLYFYWYRQILGQKVEFLVSFYNNEISEKSEIFDDQFSVERPDGSNFTLKIRSTKLEDSAMYFCASRGDWNSPLHFGNGTRLTVT.

In this sample, this clone turned up many times. The chain links TRBV14 to TRBJ2-4; no clear D gene. CDR1 is SGHDN and CDR2 is FVKESK in the germline V gene. CDR3 size: 13 residues. Trimming left V 3 bases short and J 0 bases short, with 3 bases between. The CDR3 nucleotides read TGTGCCAGCAGCCAGTCAGCCAAAAACATTCAGTACTTC. It is translated as CASSQSAKNIQYF.

This clone was counted between two and nine times. The chain has TRBV27 and TRBJ1-5; no clear D. The germline V gene has CDR1 MNHEY and CDR2 SMNVEV (reference sequence). The CDR3 loop spans 15 amino acids. V was cut by 6 bases and J by 0 bases, with 12 bases left in between. Here the CDR3 reads CASSARLASNQPQHF. The CDR3 region has the DNA TGTGCCAGCAGCGCAAGACTCGCTAGCAATCAGCCCCAGCATTTT.

This chain joins TRBV29-1 and TRBJ2-5, with D perhaps being TRBD1 or TRBD2 (5 bases each). Germline V gene data show CDR1 as SQVTM and CDR2 as ANQGSEA. V was clipped by 3 bases and J by 5 bases, with 22 bases between them. CDR3 length equals 16 residues. The CDR3 DNA sequence: TGCAGCGTTGATCGCTTATGGGGGATCCCGGGGGAGACCCAGTACTTC. Protein product: CSVDRLWGIPGETQYF.

The CDR3 loop is CASSMRRGVRATNEKLFF. The CDR3 DNA sequence: TGTGCCAGTAGTATGAGGAGGGGAGTACGGGCAACTAATGAAAAACTGTTTTTT. J is TRBJ1-4 and V is TRBV19; perhaps TRBD1 as D (5 bases). V was trimmed by 3 bases and J by 0 bases, leaving 17 bases between them. Per germline, CDR1 LNHDA and CDR2 SQIVND (reference sequence). The CDR3 is 18 amino acids.

This clone showed up just a few times. The rearrangement joins TRBV11-2 to TRBJ2-5; D is unclear. CDR1 is SGHAT, CDR2 FQNNGV, per germline. The ends were cut back, 1 base at V and 5 bases at J, with 8 bases in the middle. CDR3 size: 13 residues. In nucleotides, the CDR3 is TGTGCCAGCAGCTTAGTCGTTCAGGAGACCCAGTACTTC. This encodes CASSLVVQETQYF. The variable domain in full, with the rest retrieved from reference TRBV11-2 and TRBJ2-5, is EAGVAQSPRYKIIEKRQSVAFWCNPISGHATLYWYQQILGQGPKLLIQFQNNGVVDDSQLPKDRFSAERLKGVDSTLKIQPAKLEDSAVYLCASSLVVQETQYFGPGTRLLVL.

The chain joins TRBV10-3 to TRBJ2-7; 7 positions agree with TRBD1. The CDR3 has 14 residues. From germline, CDR1 is ENHRY and CDR2 SYGVKD. J lost 4 bases, V lost 2 bases, and 5 bases had no gene match. The CDR3 nucleotides are TGTGCCATCAGTGAGCGGGGACAGAGTTACGAGCAGTACTTC. It yields the protein CAISERGQSYEQYF.

There are a few counts of this clone. The chain uses TRBV7-2 and TRBJ2-3, with no clear D. The CDR3 has 18 residues. V was clipped by 1 base and J by 0 bases, with 17 bases between them. Germline V gene data show CDR1 as SGHTA and CDR2 as FQGNSA. CDR3 coding DNA: TGTGCCAGCAGCTTAGGATTAAAAAGCGCCTCTAGCACAGATACGCAGTATTTT. Translated, it gives CASSLGLKSASSTDTQYF.

This clone was counted between two and nine times. Other DNA sequences from this sample encode an identical CDR3 as well. This sequence joins TRBV2 and TRBJ1-2; D gene unclear. From germline, CDR1 is SNHLY and CDR2 FYNNEI. CDR3 size: 12 residues. Trimming shortened V by 7 bases and J by 0 bases, and 6 bases separated the two germline ends. CDR3 sequence: CASKPSNYGYTF. The DNA of the CDR3 is TGTGCCAGCAAACCGTCTAACTATGGCTACACCTTC. Full variable domain (rest looked up from reference TRBV2 and TRBJ1-2): EPEVTQTPSHQVTQMGQEVILRCVPISNHLYFYWYRQILGQKVEFLVSFYNNEISEKSEIFDDQFSVERPDGSNFTLKIRSTKLEDSAMYFCASKPSNYGYTFGSGTRLTVV.